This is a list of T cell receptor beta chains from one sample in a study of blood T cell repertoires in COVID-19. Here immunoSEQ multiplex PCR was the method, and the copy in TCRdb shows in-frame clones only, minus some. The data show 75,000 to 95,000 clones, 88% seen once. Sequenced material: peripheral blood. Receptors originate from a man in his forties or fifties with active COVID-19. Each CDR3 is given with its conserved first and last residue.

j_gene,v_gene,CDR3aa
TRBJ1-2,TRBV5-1,CASSLGQDLYGYTF
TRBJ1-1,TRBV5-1,CASSPSGVGTEAFF
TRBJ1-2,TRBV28,CASSLVEYGYTF
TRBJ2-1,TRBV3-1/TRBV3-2,CASSQEASGRNEQFF
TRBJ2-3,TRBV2,CASTEVSDTQYF
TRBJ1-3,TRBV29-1,CSVKTGGRNTIYF
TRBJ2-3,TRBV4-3,CASSRRVAGGVSTDTQYF
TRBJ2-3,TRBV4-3,CASSQGTGGNTQYF
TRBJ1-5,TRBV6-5,CASSSTGNSNQPQHF
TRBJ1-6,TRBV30,CAWSTGQGLTLHF
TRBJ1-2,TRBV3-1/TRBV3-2,CASSPDLNNYGYTF
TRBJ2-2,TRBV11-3,CASSSSGGAGELFF
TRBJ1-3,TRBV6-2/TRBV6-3,CASSFLTGAGNTIYF
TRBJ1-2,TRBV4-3,CASSQDISQTASYGYTF
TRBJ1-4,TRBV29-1,CSGITDREKLFF
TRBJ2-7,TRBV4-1,CASSQADRGGRQYF
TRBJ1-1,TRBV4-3,CASSPTRGSRTEAFF
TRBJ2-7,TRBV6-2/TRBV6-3,CASSQGLAGGPGEQYF
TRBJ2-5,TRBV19,CASSIRGFGETQYF
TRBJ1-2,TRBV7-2,CASSLSGDGYTF
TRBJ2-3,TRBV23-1,CAINRDRYPTDTQYF
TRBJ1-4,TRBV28,CASRSPHGGRGEKLFF
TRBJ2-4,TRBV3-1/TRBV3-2,CASRDRVGIQYF
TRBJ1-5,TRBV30,CAWNQLGLNQPQHF
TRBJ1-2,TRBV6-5,CASRRDRVNYGYTF
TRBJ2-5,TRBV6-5,CASRATVQETQYF
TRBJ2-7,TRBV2,CASSESLAGGEQYF
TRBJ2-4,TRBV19,CASSILTAKNIQYF
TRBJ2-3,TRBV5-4,CASSLGGATDTQYF
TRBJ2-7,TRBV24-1,CATSGVGTGYEQYF